The table lists the clone carrying this TCR beta chain with many counts. Antigen: not known. RNA transcripts served as the template for amplifying TCR beta CDR3 regions. Primed by the HTBI set, a first-round RT-PCR was run on the TCR CDR3. TCRdb redid the calling of the multiplex PCR reads with MiXCR, one entry per CDR3 protein. This sample carries more than 500,000 distinct CDR3 sequences, roughly 15% of them seen once, and the ten largest clones take 14%. This sample stems from a study of T cells in Graves' hyperthyroidism and ophthalmopathy. Study-level points and caveats: Researchers found most expanded thyroid clonotypes above 0.001 in blood as well.

CDR1 and CDR2 from the germline V gene are MNHNS and SASEGT. Between the trimmed V and J ends, which lost 5 bases and 3 bases, there was a span of 11 bases. This CDR3 has 14 amino acids. Sequencing input: blood. This chain connects TRBV6-1 to TRBJ1-3; D gene unclear. The clonotype comes from a woman between 35 and 50 years old with Graves' hyperthyroidism. CDR3 sequence reads: CASSLVSSGNTIYF. The CDR3 DNA reads TGTGCCAGCAGTTTGGTTTCAAGTGGAAACACCATATATTTT.